This T cell receptor (beta chain) was obtained from a study of early T cells in non-severe SARS-CoV-2 infection. Points from the study as a whole: VDJdb matches were skewed toward anti-spike CD8 T cell responses.

Attachment of unique molecular identifiers to individual cDNA molecules was performed. From the 5' RACE reads, TCRdb called clonotypes with MiXCR, one entry per CDR3 protein. Among roughly 35,000 distinct CDR3 sequences listed, 5% to 6% were seen once. There are many counts of this clonotype. No antigen is known for it. With 6 bases clipped from V and 4 bases from J, the junction kept 7 bases outside the gene matches. The CDR3 length is 15 residues. The sequencing input was whole blood. The rearrangement links TRBV12-3 or TRBV12-4 to TRBJ2-1, with TRBD2 matching over 9 bases. This sequence was found in an adult who was a healthcare worker with PCR-confirmed SARS-CoV-2 infection or an uninfected control (not recorded which). The CDR3 region is CASRKRGVGYNEQFF. The CDR3 nucleotides read TGTGCCAGCAGAAAGCGGGGGGTAGGTTACAATGAGCAGTTCTTC.